Shown below are 2 T cell receptor beta chains from a single sample sequenced in a study of response to subunit inactivated influenza vaccine. MiXCR, run by TCRdb on the RT-PCR reads, gives a single entry per CDR3 protein. This repertoire shows about 190,000 distinct CDR3 sequences, around an eighth found once; its top ten account for 26%. The input for sequencing was CD8+ T cells sorted from PBMCs, taken more than 4 days after vaccination. These receptors were collected from a man aged 45-65 years who received an inactivated influenza vaccine.

Only a few counts were recorded for this clonotype. The rearrangement uses TRBV9 and TRBJ2-7; the match to TRBD2 covers 11 bases. Germline CDR1 and CDR2: SGDLS and YYNGEE. V was pared by 4 bases and J by 0 bases, with 0 bases of the junction left unmatched. This CDR3 region has 14 residues. CDR3 nucleotide sequence: TGTGCCAGCAGCACTAGCGGGAGCTCCTACGAGCAGTACTTC. This codes for CASSTSGSSYEQYF.

This clonotype was observed a few times. The rearrangement uses TRBV6-1 and TRBJ1-2; D gene unclear. The CDR3 loop spans 13 amino acids. Germline V CDR1 and CDR2: MNHNS, SASEGT. The V and J ends lost 7 bases and 2 bases respectively, with 11 bases between them. The CDR3 region is CASTSSGNYGYTF. CDR3 DNA sequence: TGTGCCAGCACGTCGAGCGGGAACTATGGCTACACCTTC.